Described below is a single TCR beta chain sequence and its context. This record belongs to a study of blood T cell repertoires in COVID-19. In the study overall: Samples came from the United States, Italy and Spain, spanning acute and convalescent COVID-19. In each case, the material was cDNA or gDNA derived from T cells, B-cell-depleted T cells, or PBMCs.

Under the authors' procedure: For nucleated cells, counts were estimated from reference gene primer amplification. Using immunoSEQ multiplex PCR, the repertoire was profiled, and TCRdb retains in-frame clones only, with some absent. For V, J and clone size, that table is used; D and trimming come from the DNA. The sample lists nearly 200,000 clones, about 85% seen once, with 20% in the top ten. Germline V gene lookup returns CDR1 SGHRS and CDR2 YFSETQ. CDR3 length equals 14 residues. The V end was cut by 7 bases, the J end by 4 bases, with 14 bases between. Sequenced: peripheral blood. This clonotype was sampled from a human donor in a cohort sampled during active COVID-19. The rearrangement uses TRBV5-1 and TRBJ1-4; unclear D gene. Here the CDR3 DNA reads TGCGCCAGCCACGAGGACTGGGGTAATGAAAAACTGTTTTTT. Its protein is CASHEDWGNEKLFF.